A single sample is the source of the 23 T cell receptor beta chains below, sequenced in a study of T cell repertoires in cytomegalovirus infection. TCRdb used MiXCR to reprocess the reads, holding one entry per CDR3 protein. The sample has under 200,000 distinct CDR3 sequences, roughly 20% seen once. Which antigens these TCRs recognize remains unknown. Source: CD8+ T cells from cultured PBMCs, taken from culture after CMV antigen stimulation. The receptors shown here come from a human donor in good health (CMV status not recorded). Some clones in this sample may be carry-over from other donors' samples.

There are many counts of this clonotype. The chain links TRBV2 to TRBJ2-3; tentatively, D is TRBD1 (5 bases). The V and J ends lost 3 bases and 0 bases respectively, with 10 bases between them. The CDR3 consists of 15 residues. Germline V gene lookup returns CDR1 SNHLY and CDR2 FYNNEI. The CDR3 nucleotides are TGTGCCAGCAGTGAGGCCAGGGTTAGCACAGATACGCAGTATTTT. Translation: CASSEARVSTDTQYF.

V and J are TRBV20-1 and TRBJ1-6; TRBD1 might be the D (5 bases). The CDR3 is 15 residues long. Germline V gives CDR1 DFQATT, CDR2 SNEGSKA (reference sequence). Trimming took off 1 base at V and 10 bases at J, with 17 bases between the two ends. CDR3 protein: CSARVPGIRGSPLHF. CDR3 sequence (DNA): TGCAGTGCTAGAGTACCAGGGATTAGGGGATCACCCCTCCACTTT.

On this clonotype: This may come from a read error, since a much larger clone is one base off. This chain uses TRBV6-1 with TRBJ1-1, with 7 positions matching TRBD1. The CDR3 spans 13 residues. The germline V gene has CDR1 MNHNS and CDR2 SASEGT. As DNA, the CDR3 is TGTGCCCGCAGGCGACAGGGGAACACTGAAGCTTTCTTT. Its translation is CARRRQGNTEAFF.

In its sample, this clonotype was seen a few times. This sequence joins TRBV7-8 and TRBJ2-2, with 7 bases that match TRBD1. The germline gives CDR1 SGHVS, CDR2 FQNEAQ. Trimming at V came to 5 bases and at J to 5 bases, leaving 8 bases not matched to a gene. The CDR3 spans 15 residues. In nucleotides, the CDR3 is TGTGCCAGCAGCGTCCCCGGGACAGTAACCGGGGAGCTGTTTTTT. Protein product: CASSVPGTVTGELFF.

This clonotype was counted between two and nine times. The CDR3 region has the DNA TGTGCCAGCAGCGCGCCGCTCCGGGACGGGGGCTACGAGCAGTACTTC. Protein: CASSAPLRDGGYEQYF. The J gene is TRBJ2-7, the V gene TRBV7-9; tentative D call: TRBD2 (6 bases). This CDR3 contains 16 residues. Germline V gives CDR1 SEHNR, CDR2 FQNEAQ (reference sequence). V gave up 5 bases and J gave up 3 bases, with 20 bases separating them.

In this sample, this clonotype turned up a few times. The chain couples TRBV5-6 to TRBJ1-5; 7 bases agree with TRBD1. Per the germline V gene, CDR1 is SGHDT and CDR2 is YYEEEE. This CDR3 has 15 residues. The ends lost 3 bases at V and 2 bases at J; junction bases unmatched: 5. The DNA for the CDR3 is TGTGCCAGCAGCTCACAGGGGTATGGCAATCAGCCCCAGCATTTT. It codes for CASSSQGYGNQPQHF.

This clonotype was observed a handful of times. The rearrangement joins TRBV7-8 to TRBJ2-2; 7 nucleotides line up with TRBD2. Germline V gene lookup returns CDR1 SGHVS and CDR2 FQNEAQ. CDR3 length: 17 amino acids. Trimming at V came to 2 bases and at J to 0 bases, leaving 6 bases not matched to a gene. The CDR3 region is CASSLFGLDSNTGELFF. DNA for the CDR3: TGTGCCAGCAGCTTATTCGGACTAGATTCGAACACCGGGGAGCTGTTTTTT.

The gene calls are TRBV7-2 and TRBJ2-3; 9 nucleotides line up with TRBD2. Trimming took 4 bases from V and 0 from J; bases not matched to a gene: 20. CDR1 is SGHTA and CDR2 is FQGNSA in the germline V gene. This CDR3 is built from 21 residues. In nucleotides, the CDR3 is TGTGCCAGCAGCTCAGCATGGACTAGCGAAGGAATTAGCGGAAGCACAGATACGCAGTATTTT. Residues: CASSSAWTSEGISGSTDTQYF.

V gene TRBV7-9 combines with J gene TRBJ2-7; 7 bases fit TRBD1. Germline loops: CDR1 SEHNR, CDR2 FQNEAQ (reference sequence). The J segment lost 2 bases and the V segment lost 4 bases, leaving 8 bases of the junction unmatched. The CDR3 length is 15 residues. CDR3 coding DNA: TGTGCCAGCAGCTCGGACAGGCTTAAGACCTACGAGCAGTACTTC. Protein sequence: CASSSDRLKTYEQYF.

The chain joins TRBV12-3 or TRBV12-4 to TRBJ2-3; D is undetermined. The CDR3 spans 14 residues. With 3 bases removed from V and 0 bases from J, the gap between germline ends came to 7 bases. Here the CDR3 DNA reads TGTGCCAGCAGTTTGGGCATTAGCACAGATACGCAGTATTTT. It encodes CASSLGISTDTQYF.

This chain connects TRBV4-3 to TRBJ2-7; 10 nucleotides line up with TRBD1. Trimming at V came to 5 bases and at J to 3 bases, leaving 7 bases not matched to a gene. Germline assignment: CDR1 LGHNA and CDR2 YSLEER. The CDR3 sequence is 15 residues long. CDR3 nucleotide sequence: TGCGCCAGCAGCGAAGGAGGACAGGGGGTCTACGAGCAGTACTTC. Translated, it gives CASSEGGQGVYEQYF.

This chain's CDR3 is CASSLAGGFYNEQFF. In nucleotides, the CDR3 is TGTGCCAGCAGCTTAGCGGGGGGCTTCTACAATGAGCAGTTCTTC. This rearrangement joins TRBV7-3 to TRBJ2-1; TRBD2 matches at 8 bases. V trimming: 2 bases; J trimming: 3 bases; junction bases outside the gene matches: 3. The CDR3 loop spans 15 amino acids. The germline CDR1 and CDR2 sequences are SGHTA and FQGTGA.

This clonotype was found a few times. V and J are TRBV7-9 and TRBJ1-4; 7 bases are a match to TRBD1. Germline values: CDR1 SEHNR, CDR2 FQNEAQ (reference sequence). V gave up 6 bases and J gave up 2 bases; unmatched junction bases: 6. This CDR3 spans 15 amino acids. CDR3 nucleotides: TGTGCCAGCAGACAGCCGGGACAGACTAATGAAAAACTGTTTTTT. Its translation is CASRQPGQTNEKLFF.

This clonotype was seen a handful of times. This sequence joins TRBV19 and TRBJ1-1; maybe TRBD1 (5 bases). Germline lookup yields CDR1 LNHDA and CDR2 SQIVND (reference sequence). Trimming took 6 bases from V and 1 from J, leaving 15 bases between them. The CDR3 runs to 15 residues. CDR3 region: CASRQFQGGNTEAFF. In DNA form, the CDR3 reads TGTGCCAGTAGGCAATTCCAGGGTGGGAACACTGAAGCTTTCTTT.

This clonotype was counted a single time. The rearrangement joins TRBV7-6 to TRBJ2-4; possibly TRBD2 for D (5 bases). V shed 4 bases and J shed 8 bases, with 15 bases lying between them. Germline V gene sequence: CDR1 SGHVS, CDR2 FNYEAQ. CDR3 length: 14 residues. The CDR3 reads CASSSRPFGDIQYF. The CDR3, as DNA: TGTGCCAGCAGCTCCCGGCCCTTCGGGGACATTCAGTACTTC.

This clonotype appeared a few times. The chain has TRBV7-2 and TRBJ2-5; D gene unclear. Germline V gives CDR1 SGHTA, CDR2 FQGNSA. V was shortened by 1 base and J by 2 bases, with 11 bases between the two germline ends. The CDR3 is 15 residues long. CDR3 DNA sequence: TGTGCCAGCAGCTTAGTCGGCAGGTTGCAAGAGACCCAGTACTTC. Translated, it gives CASSLVGRLQETQYF.

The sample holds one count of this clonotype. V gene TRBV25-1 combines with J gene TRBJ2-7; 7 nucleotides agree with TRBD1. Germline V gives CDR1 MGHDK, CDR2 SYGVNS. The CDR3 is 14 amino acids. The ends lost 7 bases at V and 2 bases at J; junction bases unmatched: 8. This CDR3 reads CASTATGSTYEQYF. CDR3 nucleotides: TGTGCCAGCACCGCGACAGGGTCGACCTACGAGCAGTACTTC.

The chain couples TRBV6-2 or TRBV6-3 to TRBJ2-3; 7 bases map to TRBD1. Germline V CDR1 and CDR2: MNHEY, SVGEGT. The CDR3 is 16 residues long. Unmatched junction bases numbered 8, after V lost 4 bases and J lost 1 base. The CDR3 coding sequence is TGTGCCAGCAGTTCCCCCGGGACAGATGGCACAGATACGCAGTATTTT. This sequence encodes CASSSPGTDGTDTQYF.

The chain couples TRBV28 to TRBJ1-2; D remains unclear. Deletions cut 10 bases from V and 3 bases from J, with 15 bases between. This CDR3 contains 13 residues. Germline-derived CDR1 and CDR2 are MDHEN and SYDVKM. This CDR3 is CATRHRADYGYTF. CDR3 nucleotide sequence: TGTGCCACACGGCATAGGGCGGACTATGGCTACACCTTC.

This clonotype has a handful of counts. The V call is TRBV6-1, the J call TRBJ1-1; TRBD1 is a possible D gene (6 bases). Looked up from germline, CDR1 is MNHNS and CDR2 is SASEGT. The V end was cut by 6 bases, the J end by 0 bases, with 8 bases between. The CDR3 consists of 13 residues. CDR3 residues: CASRWTVNTEAFF. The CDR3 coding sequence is TGTGCCAGCAGGTGGACAGTGAACACTGAAGCTTTCTTT.

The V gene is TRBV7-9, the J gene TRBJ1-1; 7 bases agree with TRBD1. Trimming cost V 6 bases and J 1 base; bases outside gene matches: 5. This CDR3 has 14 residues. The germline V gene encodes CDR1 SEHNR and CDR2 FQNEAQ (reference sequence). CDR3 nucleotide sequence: TGTGCCAGCAGACTGACAGGGCCGAACACTGAAGCTTTCTTT. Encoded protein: CASRLTGPNTEAFF.

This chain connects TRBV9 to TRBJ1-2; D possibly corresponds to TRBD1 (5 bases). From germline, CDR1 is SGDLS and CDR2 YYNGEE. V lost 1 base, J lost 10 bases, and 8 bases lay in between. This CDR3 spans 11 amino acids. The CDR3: CASSVRDVYTF. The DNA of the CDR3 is TGTGCCAGCAGCGTAAGGGACGTCTACACCTTC.

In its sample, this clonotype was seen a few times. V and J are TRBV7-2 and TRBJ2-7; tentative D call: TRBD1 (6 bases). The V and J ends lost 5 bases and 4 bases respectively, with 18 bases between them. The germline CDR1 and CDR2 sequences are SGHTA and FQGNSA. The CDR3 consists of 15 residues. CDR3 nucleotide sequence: TGTGCCAGCAGCCTCTCCCCAGGGGCTAGTTACGAGCAGTACTTC. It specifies CASSLSPGASYEQYF. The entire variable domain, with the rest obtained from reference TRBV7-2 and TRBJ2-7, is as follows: GAGVSQSPSNKVTEKGKDVELRCDPISGHTALYWYRQSLGQGLEFLIYFQGNSAPDKSGLPSDRFSAERTGGSVSTLTIQRTQQEDSAVYLCASSLSPGASYEQYFGPGTRLTVT.